The next 16 T cell receptor beta chains were all read from a single sample in a study of coeliac disease. Sequencing was performed with immunoSEQ multiplex PCR; in TCRdb, only in-frame clones are kept and a portion is missing. The data contain about 6,500 clones, around two thirds of them singletons. Sample: lymphocytes from the gut lamina propria. The receptor source for this set is a man aged 60-69 years with celiac disease on a gluten-free diet.

The genes are TRBV7-9 and TRBJ1-5, with TRBD1 identical over 8 bases. This CDR3 contains 16 residues. The J segment lost 2 bases and the V segment lost 1 base, leaving 4 bases of the junction unmatched. Germline V gene data show CDR1 as SEHNR and CDR2 as FQNEAQ (reference sequence). CDR3 protein: CASSLGTGYGNQPQHF. Written as DNA, the CDR3 is TGTGCCAGCAGCTTAGGGACAGGGTATGGCAATCAGCCCCAGCATTTT. Drawing the rest from reference TRBV7-9 and TRBJ1-5, the complete variable domain is DTGVSQNPRHKITKRGQNVTFRCDPISEHNRLYWYRQTLGQGPEFLTYFQNEAQLEKSRLLSDRFSAERPKGSFSTLEIQRTEQGDSAMYLCASSLGTGYGNQPQHFGDGTRLSIL.

This chain joins TRBV2 and TRBJ1-1; unclear D gene. CDR3 length: 14 amino acids. CDR1 is SNHLY, CDR2 FYNNEI, per germline. V gave up 0 bases and J gave up 7 bases, with 12 bases separating them. The CDR3 DNA follows: TGTGCCAGCAGTGAAGCGCTTCTGGGCTATGAAGCTTTCTTT. Translated: CASSEALLGYEAFF.

V is TRBV9 and J is TRBJ2-2; D is uncertain. The CDR3 is 14 residues long. V was trimmed by 0 bases and J by 1 base, leaving 4 bases between them. CDR1 is SGDLS, CDR2 YYNGEE, per germline. In DNA form, the CDR3 reads TGTGCCAGCAGCGTAGCCCAGAACACCGGGGAGCTGTTTTTT. Amino acid sequence: CASSVAQNTGELFF. The complete variable domain, with remaining parts taken from reference TRBV9 and TRBJ2-2, reads DSGVTQTPKHLITATGQRVTLRCSPRSGDLSVYWYQQSLDQGLQFLIQYYNGEERAKGNILERFSAQQFPDLHSELNLSSLELGDSALYFCASSVAQNTGELFFGEGSRLTVL.

V usage is TRBV28 and J usage is TRBJ1-6, with D tentatively TRBD1 (6 bases). CDR3 length equals 20 residues. Trimming left V 7 bases short and J 1 base short, with 26 bases between. Germline V lookup: CDR1 MDHEN, CDR2 SYDVKM. CDR3 loop: CASTATLHREKTSYNSPLHF. In DNA form, the CDR3 reads TGTGCCAGCACCGCTACCCTTCACAGGGAGAAAACATCCTATAATTCACCCCTCCACTTT.

V usage is TRBV29-1 and J usage is TRBJ2-1; 11 bases map to TRBD1. The V segment lost 5 bases and the J segment 4 bases; nucleotides outside the gene matches: 7. Germline values: CDR1 SQVTM, CDR2 ANQGSEA. CDR3 length equals 15 residues. The CDR3 is CSVPRDRGLYNEQFF. CDR3 nucleotide sequence: TGCAGCGTTCCCAGGGACAGGGGGTTATACAATGAGCAGTTCTTC.

This clone counts as medium-sized. The chain links TRBV7-8 to TRBJ2-7, with D maybe TRBD2 (5 bases). Per germline, CDR1 SGHVS and CDR2 FQNEAQ. Trimming stripped 3 bases from V and 1 base from J, with 7 bases between. This CDR3 comprises 13 residues. The CDR3: CASSFTSSYEQYF. The CDR3, as DNA: TGTGCCAGCAGCTTCACTAGTTCCTACGAGCAGTACTTC.

This clone appeared once. J is TRBJ1-1 and V is TRBV19; the D gene is possibly TRBD1 (5 bases). Per germline, CDR1 LNHDA and CDR2 SQIVND (reference sequence). V was shortened by 3 bases and J by 3 bases, with 14 bases between the two germline ends. The CDR3 is 15 amino acids. In DNA form, the CDR3 reads TGTGCCAGTAGTATTGTGGGGGGAACGGACACTGAAGCTTTCTTT. Protein: CASSIVGGTDTEAFF. Filled out from reference TRBV19 and TRBJ1-1, the complete variable domain reads DGGITQSPKYLFRKEGQNVTLSCEQNLNHDAMYWYRQDPGQGLRLIYYSQIVNDFQKGDIAEGYSVSREKKESFPLTVTSAQKNPTAFYLCASSIVGGTDTEAFFGQGTRLTVV.

The V gene is TRBV15, the J gene TRBJ1-1; D is unclear. The CDR3 totals 13 residues. Trimming shortened V by 8 bases and J by 4 bases, and 14 bases separated the two germline ends. The germline V gene encodes CDR1 LNHNV and CDR2 YYDKDF (reference sequence). Here the CDR3 reads CATERRAGTEAFF. The CDR3 nucleotides read TGTGCCACCGAACGGAGGGCGGGCACTGAAGCTTTCTTT.

The genes are TRBV14 and TRBJ1-4, with D unresolved. V was cut by 4 bases and J by 5 bases, with 8 bases left in between. The CDR3 consists of 13 residues. The V gene's germline CDR1 is SGHDN and CDR2 FVKESK. CDR3 loop: CASSPRLNEKLFF. In DNA form, the CDR3 reads TGTGCCAGCAGCCCGAGACTGAATGAAAAACTGTTTTTT.

The rearrangement uses TRBV11-2 and TRBJ1-1, with a tentative D call TRBD1 (6 bases). The V end was cut by 0 bases, the J end by 4 bases, with 9 bases between. From germline, CDR1 is SGHAT and CDR2 FQNNGV. The CDR3 is made up of 14 amino acids. The CDR3 nucleotides read TGTGCCAGCAGCTTAGATCGAGGGGGCACTGAAGCTTTCTTT. This translates into CASSLDRGGTEAFF.

This clone came up a few times. V is TRBV5-1 and J is TRBJ1-2; a possible D gene is TRBD1 (6 bases). The CDR3 is 16 residues long. The germline gives CDR1 SGHRS, CDR2 YFSETQ. The V end lost 5 bases, the J end lost 8 bases, and 25 bases lay between the germline ends. CDR3 amino acids: CASSPGHQDWGVGYTF. DNA of the CDR3: TGCGCCAGCAGTCCGGGACACCAGGACTGGGGTGTAGGCTACACCTTC.

The chain has TRBV2 and TRBJ2-1; D gene ambiguous. The CDR3 loop spans 15 amino acids. V was shortened by 7 bases and J by 1 base, with 14 bases between the two germline ends. The germline V gene encodes CDR1 SNHLY and CDR2 FYNNEI. Here the CDR3 reads CASTPRQKSYNEQFF. Here the CDR3 DNA reads TGTGCCAGCACCCCTAGGCAGAAATCCTACAATGAGCAGTTCTTC.

Comment on this clone: This same CDR3 is encoded by further DNA sequences in the sample. V is TRBV2 and J is TRBJ1-2; D is undetermined. V lost 2 bases to trimming and J lost 4 bases, with 8 bases between them. Germline V gives CDR1 SNHLY, CDR2 FYNNEI. The CDR3 covers 13 residues. Here the CDR3 reads CASSERQVYGYTF. Written as DNA, the CDR3 is TGTGCCAGCAGTGAACGTCAGGTCTATGGCTACACCTTC.

The sample holds a few counts of this clone. CDR3 DNA sequence: TGCGCCAGCAGCTTGGAACCGGGGGTCGAGACCCAGTACTTC. Translating it yields CASSLEPGVETQYF. The V gene is TRBV5-1, the J gene TRBJ2-5, with a weak D call TRBD2 (6 bases). The CDR3 sequence is 14 residues long. Germline V gene data show CDR1 as SGHRS and CDR2 as YFSETQ. The ends were cut back, 0 bases at V and 5 bases at J, with 11 bases in the middle. The entire variable domain, with the rest obtained from reference TRBV5-1 and TRBJ2-5, is as follows: KAGVTQTPRYLIKTRGQQVTLSCSPISGHRSVSWYQQTPGQGLQFLFEYFSETQRNKGNFPGRFSGRQFSNSRSEMNVSTLELGDSALYLCASSLEPGVETQYFGPGTRLLVL.

The rearrangement joins TRBV18 to TRBJ2-6; tentatively, D is TRBD1 (5 bases). CDR1 is KGHSH, CDR2 LQKENI, per germline. The CDR3 has 18 amino acids. Trimming stripped 5 bases from V and 5 bases from J, with 22 bases between. Written as DNA, the CDR3 is TGTGCCAGCTCATGGGTTATGGACATACAAAGTCGGGCCAACGTCCTGACTTTC. It specifies CASSWVMDIQSRANVLTF.

The rearrangement uses TRBV6-5 and TRBJ1-1; no reliable D call. The V gene's germline CDR1 is MNHEY and CDR2 SVGAGI. CDR3 length: 16 residues. Trimming took off 0 bases at V and 1 base at J, with 12 bases between the two ends. The CDR3 here is CASSYSIRTKNTEAFF. The CDR3 nucleotides are TGTGCCAGCAGTTACTCGATTAGGACTAAGAACACTGAAGCTTTCTTT.